The entry below gives a single T cell receptor beta chain sequence along with its context. This entry is derived from a study of blood T cell repertoires in COVID-19. V was trimmed by 4 bases and J by 6 bases, leaving 11 bases between them. Per germline, CDR1 SGDLS and CDR2 YYNGEE. The CDR3 is 13 residues long. In the original processing: The assay estimated nucleated cells by amplifying reference gene primers. TCRdb's copy holds only in-frame clones and misses some; the assay was immunoSEQ multiplex PCR. Clonal size and the V and J genes are those of that table, whereas D and trimming came from the DNA. Among tens of thousands of clones listed, over 75% were seen once.

This sequence was found in a man between 60 and 70 years old with acute or convalescent COVID-19. Sequenced: peripheral blood. The chain links TRBV9 to TRBJ2-1; D gene unclear. CDR3 sequence: CASSPIAPNEQFF. The CDR3 DNA is TGTGCCAGCAGCCCAATAGCCCCCAATGAGCAGTTCTTC.